This TCR beta chain was sequenced during a study of molecular identifiers for immune sequencing clone quantification. On this clonotype: Its antigen is still unknown.

Study-level points and caveats: Clones above 20 RNA copies contained over 97% of effector molecules and under 1% of naive molecules. The study reportedly detected spiked Jurkat TCR RNA from one cell among around 970,000 naive cells.

A single record per CDR3 protein comes from TCRdb applying MiXCR to the PCR reads. The sample holds over 600,000 distinct CDR3 sequences, about 20% seen once. CDR1 is SEHNR and CDR2 is FQNEAQ in the germline V gene (reference sequence). The CDR3 covers 16 residues. Trimming took 3 bases from V and 3 from J, leaving 17 bases between them. This receptor was identified in a human donor in good health. Some libraries in this study had Jurkat cell RNA spiked in. V usage is TRBV7-9 and J usage is TRBJ2-5, with a weak D call TRBD1 (5 bases). The sample taken for sequencing was naive CD8+ T cells from blood, with Jurkat cell RNA spiked in. Subset reported: FACS-sorted CD8+CD4-CCR7+CD45RA+ naive T cells. The CDR3: CASSFGPPGFEETQYF. The DNA for the CDR3 is TGTGCCAGCAGCTTCGGTCCCCCAGGGTTTGAAGAGACCCAGTACTTC.